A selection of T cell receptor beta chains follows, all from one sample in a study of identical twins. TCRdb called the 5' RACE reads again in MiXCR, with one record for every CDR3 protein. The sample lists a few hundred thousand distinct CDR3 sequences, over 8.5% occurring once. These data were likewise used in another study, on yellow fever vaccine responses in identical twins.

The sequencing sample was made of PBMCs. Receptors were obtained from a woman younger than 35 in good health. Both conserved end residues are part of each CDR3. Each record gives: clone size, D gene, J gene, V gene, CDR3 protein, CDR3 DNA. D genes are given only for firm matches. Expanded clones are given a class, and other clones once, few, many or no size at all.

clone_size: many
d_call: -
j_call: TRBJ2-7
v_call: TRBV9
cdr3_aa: CASSVAGRGKVFEQYF
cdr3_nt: TGTGCCAGCAGCGTAGCTGGTCGGGGGAAGGTTTTCGAGCAGTACTTC

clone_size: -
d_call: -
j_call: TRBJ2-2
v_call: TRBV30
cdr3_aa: CAWRTGRTGELFF
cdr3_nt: TGTGCCTGGAGAACAGGGCGCACCGGGGAGCTGTTTTTT

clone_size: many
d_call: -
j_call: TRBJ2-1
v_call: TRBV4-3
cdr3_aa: CASSQDRSYNEQFF
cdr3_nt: TGTGCCAGCAGCCAGGATCGCTCCTACAATGAGCAGTTCTTC

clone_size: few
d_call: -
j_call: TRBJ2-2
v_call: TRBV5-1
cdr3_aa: CASSSNWAVGNTGELFF
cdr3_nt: TGCGCCAGCAGCTCGAACTGGGCTGTTGGGAACACCGGGGAGCTGTTTTTT

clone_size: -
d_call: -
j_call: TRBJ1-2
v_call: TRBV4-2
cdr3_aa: CASSQAGQTYGYTF
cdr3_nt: TGTGCCAGCAGCCAGGCTGGACAAACTTATGGCTACACCTTC

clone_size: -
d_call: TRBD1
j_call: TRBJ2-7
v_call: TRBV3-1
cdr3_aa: CACSQLVTGTETYEQYF
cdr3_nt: TGTGCCTGCAGCCAACTGGTAACGGGGACAGAAACTTACGAGCAGTACTTC

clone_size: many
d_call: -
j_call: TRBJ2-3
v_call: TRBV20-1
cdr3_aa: CSAPTEVADTQYF
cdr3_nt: TGCAGTGCGCCTACAGAGGTCGCAGATACGCAGTATTTT

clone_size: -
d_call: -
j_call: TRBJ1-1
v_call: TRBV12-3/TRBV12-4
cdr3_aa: CASSLGQPLNTEAFF
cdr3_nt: TGTGCCAGCAGTTTAGGACAGCCACTGAACACTGAAGCTTTCTTT

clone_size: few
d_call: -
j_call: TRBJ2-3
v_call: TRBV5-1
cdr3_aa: CASRRTGSTDTQYF
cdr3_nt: TGCGCCAGCAGGCGGACGGGGAGCACAGATACGCAGTATTTT

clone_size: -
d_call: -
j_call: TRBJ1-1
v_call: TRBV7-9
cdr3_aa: CAGQIPPRNTEAFF
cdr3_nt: TGTGCCGGTCAGATTCCGCCCCGGAACACTGAAGCTTTCTTT

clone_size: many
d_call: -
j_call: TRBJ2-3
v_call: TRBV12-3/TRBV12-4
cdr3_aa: CASTVGLSSTDTQYF
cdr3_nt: TGTGCCAGCACCGTAGGGCTATCGAGCACAGATACGCAGTATTTT

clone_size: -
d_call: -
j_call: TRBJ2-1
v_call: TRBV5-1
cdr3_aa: CASSLTWGIVEQFF
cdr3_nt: TGCGCCAGCAGCTTGACCTGGGGGATTGTTGAGCAGTTCTTC

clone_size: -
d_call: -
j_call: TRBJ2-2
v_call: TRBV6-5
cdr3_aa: CASSSRGGELFF
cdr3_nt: TGTGCCAGCAGCTCGAGGGGGGGGGAGCTGTTTTTT

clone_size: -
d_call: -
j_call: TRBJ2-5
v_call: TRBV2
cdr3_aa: CASSEAEETQYF
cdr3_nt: TGTGCCAGCAGTGAAGCCGAAGAGACCCAGTACTTC

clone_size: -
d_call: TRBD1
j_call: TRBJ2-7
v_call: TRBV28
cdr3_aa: CASSGEDRGSYEQYF
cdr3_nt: TGTGCCAGCAGCGGAGAGGACAGGGGCTCCTACGAGCAGTACTTC

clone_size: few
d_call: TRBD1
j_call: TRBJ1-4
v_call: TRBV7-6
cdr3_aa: CASRLTGGASRSNEKLFF
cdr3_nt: TGTGCCAGCAGGTTGACAGGGGGCGCTTCCCGAAGTAATGAAAAACTGTTTTTT

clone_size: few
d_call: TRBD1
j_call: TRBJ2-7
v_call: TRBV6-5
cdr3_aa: CASSYSTGSHAYEQYF
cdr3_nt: TGTGCCAGCAGTTACTCGACAGGGAGCCATGCCTACGAGCAGTACTTC

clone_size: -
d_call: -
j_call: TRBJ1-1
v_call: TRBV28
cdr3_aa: CASSPDSGTLNTEPFF
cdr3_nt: TGTGCCAGCAGTCCGGACTCAGGGACTCTGAACACTGAACCTTTCTTT

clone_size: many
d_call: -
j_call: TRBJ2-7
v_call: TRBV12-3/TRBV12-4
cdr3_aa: CASMRGSHEQYF
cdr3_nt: TGTGCCAGCATGAGGGGGTCCCACGAGCAGTACTTC

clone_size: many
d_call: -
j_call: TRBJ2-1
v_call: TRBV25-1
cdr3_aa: CASSEVSGFEQFF
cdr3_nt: TGTGCCAGCAGTGAGGTTAGCGGTTTTGAGCAGTTCTTC

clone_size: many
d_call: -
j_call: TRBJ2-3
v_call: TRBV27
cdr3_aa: CASSLSSGPPADTQYF
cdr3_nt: TGTGCCAGCAGTTTATCGTCGGGCCCTCCGGCAGATACGCAGTATTTT

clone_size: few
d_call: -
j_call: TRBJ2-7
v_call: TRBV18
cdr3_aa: CASSPPGTGEQYF
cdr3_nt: TGTGCCAGCTCACCACCGGGTACAGGCGAGCAGTACTTC

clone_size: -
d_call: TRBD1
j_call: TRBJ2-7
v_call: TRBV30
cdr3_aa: CAWSRQGDEQYF
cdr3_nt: TGTGCCTGGAGTCGACAGGGTGACGAGCAGTACTTC

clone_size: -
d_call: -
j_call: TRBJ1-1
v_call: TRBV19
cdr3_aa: CASSIWMNTEAFF
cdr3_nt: TGTGCCAGTAGTATATGGATGAACACTGAAGCTTTCTTT

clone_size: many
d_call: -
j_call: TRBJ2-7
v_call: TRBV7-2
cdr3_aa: CASSPATGSYEQYF
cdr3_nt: TGTGCCAGCAGCCCCGCGACAGGTTCCTACGAGCAGTACTTC

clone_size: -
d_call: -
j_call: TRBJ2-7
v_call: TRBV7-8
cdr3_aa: CASSSTSEQYF
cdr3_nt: TGTGCCAGCAGCTCAACTTCCGAGCAGTACTTC

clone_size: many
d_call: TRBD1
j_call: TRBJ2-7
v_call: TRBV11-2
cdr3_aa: CASSLAWTGGDEQYF
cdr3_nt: TGTGCCAGCAGCTTAGCCTGGACAGGGGGGGACGAGCAGTACTTC

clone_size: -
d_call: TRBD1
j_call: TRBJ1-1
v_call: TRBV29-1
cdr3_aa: CSVGQGEAQAFF
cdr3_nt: TGCAGCGTTGGACAGGGGGAGGCTCAAGCTTTCTTT

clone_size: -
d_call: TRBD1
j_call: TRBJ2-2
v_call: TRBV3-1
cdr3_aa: CASSRQTGTNTGELFF
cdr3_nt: TGTGCCAGCAGCCGCCAGACAGGGACGAACACCGGGGAGCTGTTTTTT

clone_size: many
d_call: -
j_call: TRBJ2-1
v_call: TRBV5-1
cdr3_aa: CASSLGTGLNEQFF
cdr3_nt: TGCGCCAGCAGCTTGGGAACCGGGTTAAATGAGCAGTTCTTC

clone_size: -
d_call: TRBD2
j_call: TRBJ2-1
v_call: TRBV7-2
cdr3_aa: CASRTAGGTPYNEQFF
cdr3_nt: TGTGCCAGCCGAACCGCCGGGGGGACCCCCTACAATGAGCAGTTCTTC

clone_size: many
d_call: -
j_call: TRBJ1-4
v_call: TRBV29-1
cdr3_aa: CSVAGEKLFF
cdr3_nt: TGCAGCGTTGCGGGTGAAAAACTGTTTTTT

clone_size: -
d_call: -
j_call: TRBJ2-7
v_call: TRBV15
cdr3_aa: CATSRDLVHEQYF
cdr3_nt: TGTGCCACCAGCAGAGATTTAGTCCACGAGCAGTACTTC

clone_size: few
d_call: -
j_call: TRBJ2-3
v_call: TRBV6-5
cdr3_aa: CASSYRGASTDTQYF
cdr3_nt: TGTGCCAGCAGTTATCGGGGGGCGAGCACAGATACGCAGTATTTT

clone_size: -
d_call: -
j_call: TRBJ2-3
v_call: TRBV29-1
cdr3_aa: CSVAADTDTQYF
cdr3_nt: TGCAGCGTTGCGGCAGACACAGATACGCAGTATTTT

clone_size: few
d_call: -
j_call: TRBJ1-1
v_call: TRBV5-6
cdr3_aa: CASNQQGLNTEAFF
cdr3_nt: TGTGCCAGCAATCAACAGGGACTGAACACTGAAGCTTTCTTT

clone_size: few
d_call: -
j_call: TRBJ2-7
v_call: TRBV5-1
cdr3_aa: CASSLAGGNEQYF
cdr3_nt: TGCGCCAGCAGCTTGGCCGGAGGTAACGAGCAGTACTTC

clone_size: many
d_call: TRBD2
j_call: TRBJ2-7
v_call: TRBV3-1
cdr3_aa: CATRTSGGAREQYF
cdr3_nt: TGTGCCACCCGGACTAGCGGGGGGGCTCGGGAGCAGTACTTC

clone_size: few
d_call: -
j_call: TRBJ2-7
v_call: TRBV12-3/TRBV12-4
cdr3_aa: CASSSGLSYYEQYF
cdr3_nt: TGTGCCAGCAGTTCGGGACTTTCCTACTACGAGCAGTACTTC

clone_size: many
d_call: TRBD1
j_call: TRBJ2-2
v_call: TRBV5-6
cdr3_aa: CASSGLDRDAGELFF
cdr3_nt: TGTGCCAGCAGCGGACTTGACAGGGACGCCGGGGAGCTGTTTTTT

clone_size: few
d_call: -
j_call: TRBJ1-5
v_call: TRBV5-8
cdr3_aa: CASSLDFGGKRQPQHF
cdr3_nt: TGTGCCAGCAGCTTGGACTTTGGGGGGAAGAGGCAGCCCCAGCATTTT

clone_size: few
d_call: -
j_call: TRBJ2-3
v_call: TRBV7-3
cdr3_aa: CASSSFLRDTQYF
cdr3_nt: TGTGCCAGCAGCTCCTTTCTCCGTGATACGCAGTATTTT

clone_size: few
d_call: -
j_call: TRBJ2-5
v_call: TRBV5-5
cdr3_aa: CASSQGQARGETQYF
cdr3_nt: TGTGCCAGCAGCCAAGGACAGGCCCGGGGGGAGACCCAGTACTTC

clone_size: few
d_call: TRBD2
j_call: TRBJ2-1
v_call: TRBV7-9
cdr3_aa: CASSPGLAEPSYNEQFF
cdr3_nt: TGTGCCAGCAGCCCGGGACTAGCGGAGCCCTCCTACAATGAGCAGTTCTTC

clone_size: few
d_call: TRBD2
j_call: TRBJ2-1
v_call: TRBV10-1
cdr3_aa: CASRDSGSNRNEQFF
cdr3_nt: TGCGCCAGCAGGGATAGCGGGAGCAATCGCAATGAGCAGTTCTTC

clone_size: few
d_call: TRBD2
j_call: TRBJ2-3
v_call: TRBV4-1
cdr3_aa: CASSQDPGGTQYF
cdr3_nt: TGCGCCAGCAGCCAAGATCCGGGAGGTACGCAGTATTTT

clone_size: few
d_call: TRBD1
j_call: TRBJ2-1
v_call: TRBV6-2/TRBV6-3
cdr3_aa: CASSPGWGQGAQGKLNEQFF
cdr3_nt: TGTGCCAGCAGTCCCGGGTGGGGACAGGGGGCGCAAGGGAAGCTCAATGAGCAGTTCTTC

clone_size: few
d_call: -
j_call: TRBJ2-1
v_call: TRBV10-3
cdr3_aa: CANPGLSSYNEQFF
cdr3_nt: TGTGCCAATCCCGGACTATCCTCCTACAATGAGCAGTTCTTC

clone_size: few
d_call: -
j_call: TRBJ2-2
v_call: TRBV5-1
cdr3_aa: CASSFLPETTGELFF
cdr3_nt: TGCGCCAGCAGCTTCCTGCCGGAAACCACCGGGGAGCTGTTTTTT

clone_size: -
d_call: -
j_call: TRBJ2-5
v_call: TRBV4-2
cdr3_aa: CASSQEAGQSETQYF
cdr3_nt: TGTGCCAGCAGCCAAGAGGCAGGCCAGTCGGAGACCCAGTACTTC

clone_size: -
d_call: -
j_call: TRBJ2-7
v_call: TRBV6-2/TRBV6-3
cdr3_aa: CAAGTEAIGYEQYF
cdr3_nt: TGTGCTGCTGGCACAGAAGCGATCGGATACGAGCAGTACTTC

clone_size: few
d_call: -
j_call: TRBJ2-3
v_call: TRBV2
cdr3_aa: CASTTRAAGGDTQYF
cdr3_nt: TGTGCCAGCACAACCAGAGCCGCGGGCGGAGATACGCAGTATTTT

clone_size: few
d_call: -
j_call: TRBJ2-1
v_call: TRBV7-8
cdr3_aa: CASSLILEANTEQFF
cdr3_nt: TGTGCCAGCAGCTTAATTCTAGAGGCCAACACTGAGCAGTTCTTC

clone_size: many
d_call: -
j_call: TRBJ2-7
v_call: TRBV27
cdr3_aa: CASSGIQGGDEQYF
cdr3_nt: TGTGCCAGCAGCGGGATTCAGGGGGGCGACGAGCAGTACTTC

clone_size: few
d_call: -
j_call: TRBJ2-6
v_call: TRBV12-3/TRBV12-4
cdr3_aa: CATRNSGANVLTF
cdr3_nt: TGTGCCACAAGAAACTCTGGGGCCAACGTCCTGACTTTC

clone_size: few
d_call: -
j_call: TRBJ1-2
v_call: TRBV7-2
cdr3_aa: CASSTSTGQPGGYGYTF
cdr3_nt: -

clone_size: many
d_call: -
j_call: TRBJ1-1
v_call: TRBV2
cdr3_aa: CASSEARGTTEAFF
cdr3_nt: TGTGCCAGCAGTGAAGCCCGGGGGACCACTGAAGCTTTCTTT